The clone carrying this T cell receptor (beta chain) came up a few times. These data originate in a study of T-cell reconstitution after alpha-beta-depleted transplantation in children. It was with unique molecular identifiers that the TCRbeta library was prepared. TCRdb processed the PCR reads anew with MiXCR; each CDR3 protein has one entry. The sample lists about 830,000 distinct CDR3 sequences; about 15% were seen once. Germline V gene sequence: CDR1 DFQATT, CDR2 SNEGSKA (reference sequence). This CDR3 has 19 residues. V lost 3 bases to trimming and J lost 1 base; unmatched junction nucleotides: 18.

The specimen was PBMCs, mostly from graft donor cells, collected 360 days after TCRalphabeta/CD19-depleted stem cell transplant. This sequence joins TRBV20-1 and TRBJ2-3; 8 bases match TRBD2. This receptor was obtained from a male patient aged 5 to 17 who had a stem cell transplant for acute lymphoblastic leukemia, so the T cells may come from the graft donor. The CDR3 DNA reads TGCAGTGCTAGTGAAGTCGGACCCCTAGCGGGTTTCCGCACAGATACGCAGTATTTT. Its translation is CSASEVGPLAGFRTDTQYF.